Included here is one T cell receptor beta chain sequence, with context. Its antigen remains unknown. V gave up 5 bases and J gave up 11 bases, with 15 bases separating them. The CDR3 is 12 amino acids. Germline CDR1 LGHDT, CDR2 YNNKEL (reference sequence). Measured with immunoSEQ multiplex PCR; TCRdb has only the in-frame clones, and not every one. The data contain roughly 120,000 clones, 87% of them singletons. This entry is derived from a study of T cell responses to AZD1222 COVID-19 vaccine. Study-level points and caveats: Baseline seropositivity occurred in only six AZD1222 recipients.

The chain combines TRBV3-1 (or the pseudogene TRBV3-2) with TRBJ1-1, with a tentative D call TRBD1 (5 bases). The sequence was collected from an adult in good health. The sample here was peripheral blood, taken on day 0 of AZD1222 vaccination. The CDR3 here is CASSSPGTLAFF. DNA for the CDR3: TGTGCCAGCAGCTCCCCGGGGACTTTGGCTTTCTTT.